The rows below give T cell receptor beta chains drawn from one sample of a study of blood T cell repertoires in COVID-19. Clones were sequenced by immunoSEQ multiplex PCR, and TCRdb holds only the in-frame ones, with some missing. The sample holds about 83,000 clones; roughly four fifths are singletons and the top ten take about 20%. The sample consisted of peripheral blood. The receptors here all came from a woman at least 80 years old with active or convalescent COVID-19. Both conserved end residues are part of each CDR3. The order of the fields is CDR3 protein, CDR3 DNA, clone size, D gene, V gene, J gene. The D gene is left open where the match is weak. Clone size is shown for a subset of rows, as once, few, many or a class of expanded clone.

CDR3: CASSLTGGAANYGYTF; DNA: TGTGCCAGCAGCTTGACAGGGGGCGCGGCTAACTATGGCTACACCTTC; size: NA; D: TRBD1; V: TRBV6-2/TRBV6-3; J: TRBJ1-2
CDR3: CASSPLGAGNTIYF; DNA: TGTGCCAGCAGCCCGCTGGGGGCCGGAAACACCATATATTTT; size: NA; D: NA; V: TRBV7-2; J: TRBJ1-3
CDR3: CASSSDRDHEQYF; DNA: TGTGCCAGCAGCTCGGACAGGGACCACGAGCAGTACTTC; size: NA; D: TRBD1; V: TRBV7-3; J: TRBJ2-7
CDR3: CASTVRENQPQHF; DNA: TGTGCCAGCACCGTGAGGGAAAATCAGCCCCAGCATTTT; size: NA; D: NA; V: TRBV12-3/TRBV12-4; J: TRBJ1-5
CDR3: CATSERYTDTQYF; DNA: TGTGCCACCAGCGAGCGATACACAGATACGCAGTATTTT; size: NA; D: NA; V: TRBV15; J: TRBJ2-3
CDR3: CASQTGDRSNQPQHF; DNA: TGTGCCAGTCAAACAGGAGACCGTAGCAATCAGCCCCAGCATTTT; size: NA; D: NA; V: TRBV19; J: TRBJ1-5
CDR3: CSSGFSGGFEETQYF; DNA: TGCAGCTCCGGCTTTAGCGGGGGTTTTGAAGAGACCCAGTACTTC; size: NA; D: TRBD2; V: TRBV29-1; J: TRBJ2-5
CDR3: CASSIGRETGSAEAFF; DNA: TGTGCCAGTAGTATAGGCCGAGAGACAGGGAGTGCTGAAGCTTTCTTT; size: NA; D: TRBD1; V: TRBV19; J: TRBJ1-1
CDR3: CASSPINRGNTEAFF; DNA: TGCGCCAGCAGCCCCATAAACAGGGGTAACACTGAAGCTTTCTTT; size: NA; D: TRBD1; V: TRBV5-1; J: TRBJ1-1
CDR3: CASSRNRDSEQYF; DNA: TGTGCCAGCAGCCGAAACCGGGACAGCGAGCAGTACTTC; size: NA; D: TRBD1; V: TRBV5-4; J: TRBJ2-7
CDR3: CASSILQGALNTEAFF; DNA: TGTGCCAGTAGTATACTTCAGGGGGCCCTGAACACTGAAGCTTTCTTT; size: NA; D: TRBD1; V: TRBV19; J: TRBJ1-1
CDR3: CASSQGAGVRTEAFF; DNA: TGCGCCAGCAGCCAAGGGGCAGGGGTAAGAACTGAAGCTTTCTTT; size: few; D: NA; V: TRBV4-3; J: TRBJ1-1
CDR3: CASSSGVFREKLFF; DNA: TGTGCCAGCAGCTCGGGAGTCTTTCGGGAAAAACTGTTTTTT; size: NA; D: NA; V: TRBV5-4; J: TRBJ1-4
CDR3: CASSSYRDPTYEQYF; DNA: TGTGCCAGCAGCAGCTACAGGGACCCCACCTACGAGCAGTACTTC; size: once; D: NA; V: TRBV6-2/TRBV6-3; J: TRBJ2-7
CDR3: CASSADRRQGANNEQFF; DNA: TGTGCCAGCAGCGCAGACCGCCGGCAGGGGGCCAACAATGAGCAGTTCTTC; size: NA; D: TRBD1; V: TRBV9; J: TRBJ2-1
CDR3: CASSAGLAGVNEQFF; DNA: TGTGCCAGCAGCGCCGGACTAGCGGGGGTTAATGAGCAGTTCTTC; size: NA; D: TRBD2; V: TRBV7-2; J: TRBJ2-1
CDR3: CASSRGDNEQFF; DNA: TGTGCCAGCAGCAGGGGTGACAATGAGCAGTTCTTC; size: NA; D: NA; V: TRBV12-3/TRBV12-4; J: TRBJ2-1
CDR3: CASSLSGGVTGNTEAFF; DNA: TGTGCCAGCAGCTTATCGGGAGGTGTAACGGGGAACACTGAAGCTTTCTTT; size: NA; D: NA; V: TRBV27; J: TRBJ1-1
CDR3: CASSLVWRGGSEQFF; DNA: TGTGCCAGCAGCTTAGTCTGGCGGGGGGGTAGTGAGCAGTTCTTC; size: NA; D: TRBD2; V: TRBV7-2; J: TRBJ2-1
CDR3: CASSYLRGSGMNTGELFF; DNA: TGTGCCAGCAGCTACCTAAGGGGTAGCGGGATGAACACCGGGGAGCTGTTTTTT; size: NA; D: TRBD2; V: TRBV14; J: TRBJ2-2
CDR3: CASSPSGQAFNYGYTF; DNA: TGTGCCAGCTCACCATCCGGACAGGCCTTTAACTATGGCTACACCTTC; size: NA; D: TRBD1; V: TRBV18; J: TRBJ1-2
CDR3: CASSYSGIGGGKFNEQFF; DNA: TGTGCCAGCAGTTACTCGGGGATAGGCGGGGGGAAATTCAATGAGCAGTTCTTC; size: NA; D: TRBD2; V: TRBV6-2/TRBV6-3; J: TRBJ2-1
CDR3: CASSLLRSGGAGANVLTF; DNA: TGTGCCAGCAGTCTCCTTCGTAGCGGGGGGGCAGGGGCCAACGTCCTGACTTTC; size: medium-sized; D: TRBD2; V: TRBV27; J: TRBJ2-6
CDR3: CASSPPGTGVQETQYF; DNA: TGTGCCAGCTCACCCCCCGGGACAGGGGTACAAGAGACCCAGTACTTC; size: NA; D: TRBD1; V: TRBV18; J: TRBJ2-5
CDR3: CASSPLVRTEAFF; DNA: TGTGCCAGCAGTCCCCTCGTTCGCACTGAAGCTTTCTTT; size: NA; D: NA; V: TRBV28; J: TRBJ1-1
CDR3: CATRREDRPPLHF; DNA: TGCGCCACCCGTAGGGAGGATAGACCACCCCTCCACTTT; size: few; D: NA; V: TRBV10-1; J: TRBJ1-6
CDR3: CASGGGYGGELFF; DNA: TGCGCCAGCGGCGGGGGGTATGGCGGGGAGCTGTTTTTT; size: NA; D: TRBD2; V: TRBV5-1; J: TRBJ2-2
CDR3: CASSPPSSTQYF; DNA: TGTGCCAGCAGCCCTCCCTCCTCTACGCAGTATTTT; size: once; D: NA; V: TRBV7-9; J: TRBJ2-3
CDR3: CASSQDSGLGGYTF; DNA: TGCGCCAGCAGCCAAGATTCGGGTCTTGGAGGCTACACCTTC; size: NA; D: NA; V: TRBV4-1; J: TRBJ1-2
CDR3: CASSLDRVGAKNIQYF; DNA: TGTGCCAGCAGCCTGGACAGGGTTGGTGCCAAAAACATTCAGTACTTC; size: few; D: TRBD1; V: TRBV6-6; J: TRBJ2-4
CDR3: CASSLVAGKNYGYTF; DNA: TGCGCCAGCAGCTTGGTGGCGGGAAAAAACTATGGCTACACCTTC; size: few; D: NA; V: TRBV5-1; J: TRBJ1-2
CDR3: CASSEAAGNAGYGYTF; DNA: TGTGCCAGCAGTGAAGCGGCGGGGAATGCGGGCTATGGCTACACCTTC; size: NA; D: NA; V: TRBV6-1; J: TRBJ1-2
CDR3: CAWRRYGQPDTEAFF; DNA: TGTGCCTGGCGAAGATACGGACAGCCCGACACTGAAGCTTTCTTT; size: NA; D: NA; V: TRBV30; J: TRBJ1-1
CDR3: CASSLGTSGTYEQYF; DNA: TGTGCCAGCAGCTTAGGGACTAGCGGAACCTACGAGCAGTACTTC; size: NA; D: TRBD2; V: TRBV7-9; J: TRBJ2-7
CDR3: CASSLAWGDTIYF; DNA: TGTGCCAGCAGCTTAGCTTGGGGGGACACCATATATTTT; size: once; D: NA; V: TRBV7-2; J: TRBJ1-3
CDR3: CSVETGILSGNTIYF; DNA: TGCAGCGTTGAGACAGGGATCCTCTCTGGAAACACCATATATTTT; size: NA; D: TRBD1; V: TRBV29-1; J: TRBJ1-3
CDR3: CASSSREQGASKNSPLHF; DNA: TGTGCCAGCAGCTCGAGAGAACAGGGGGCTAGTAAAAATTCACCCCTCCACTTT; size: few; D: TRBD1; V: TRBV5-6; J: TRBJ1-6
CDR3: CSAQLGGVQFF; DNA: TGCAGTGCTCAATTGGGCGGGGTGCAGTTCTTC; size: NA; D: NA; V: TRBV20-1; J: TRBJ2-1
CDR3: CASSIYMVLNTEAFF; DNA: TGTGCCAGTAGTATTTACATGGTCTTAAACACTGAAGCTTTCTTT; size: few; D: NA; V: TRBV19; J: TRBJ1-1
CDR3: CASSFGQDTEAFF; DNA: TGTGCCAGCAGTTTTGGGCAGGACACTGAAGCTTTCTTT; size: NA; D: NA; V: TRBV12-3/TRBV12-4; J: TRBJ1-1
CDR3: CASSPQTGVQYF; DNA: TGTGCCAGCAGTCCGCAAACAGGCGTTCAGTACTTC; size: NA; D: NA; V: TRBV6-6; J: TRBJ2-4
CDR3: CASSPNQETQYF; DNA: TGCGCCAGCAGCCCAAATCAAGAGACCCAGTACTTC; size: medium-sized; D: NA; V: TRBV4-1; J: TRBJ2-5
CDR3: CASSWDSPATQYF; DNA: TGTGCCAGCAGCTGGGACAGTCCAGCTACGCAGTATTTT; size: NA; D: TRBD1; V: TRBV5-5; J: TRBJ2-3